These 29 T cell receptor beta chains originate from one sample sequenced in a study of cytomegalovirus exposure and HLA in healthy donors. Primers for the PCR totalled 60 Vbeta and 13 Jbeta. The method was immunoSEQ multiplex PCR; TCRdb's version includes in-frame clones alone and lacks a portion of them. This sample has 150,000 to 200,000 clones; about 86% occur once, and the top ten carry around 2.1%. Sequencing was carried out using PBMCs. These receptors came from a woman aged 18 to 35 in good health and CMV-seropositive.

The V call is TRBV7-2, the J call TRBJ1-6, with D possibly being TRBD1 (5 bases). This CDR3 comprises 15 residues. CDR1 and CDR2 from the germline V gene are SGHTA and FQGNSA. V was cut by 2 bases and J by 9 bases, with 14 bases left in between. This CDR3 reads CASSLLDMGTSPLHF. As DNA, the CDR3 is TGTGCCAGCAGCTTATTGGACATGGGTACTTCACCCCTCCACTTT.

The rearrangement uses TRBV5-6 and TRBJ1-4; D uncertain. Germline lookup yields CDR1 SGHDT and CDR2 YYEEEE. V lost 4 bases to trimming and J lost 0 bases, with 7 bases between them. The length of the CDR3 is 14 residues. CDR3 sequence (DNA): TGTGCCAGCAGCCCTACTGCAACTAATGAAAAACTGTTTTTT. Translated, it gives CASSPTATNEKLFF.

The CDR3 spells CASSPGVGSGKTQYF. CDR3 nucleotides: TGTGCCAGCAGCCCAGGGGTGGGCAGTGGGAAGACCCAGTACTTC. The J gene is TRBJ2-5, the V gene TRBV7-6, with D possibly matching TRBD1 (6 bases). V lost 5 bases and J 6 bases, leaving 19 bases between the germline ends. Germline V gene sequence: CDR1 SGHVS, CDR2 FNYEAQ. The CDR3 sequence is 15 residues long. The full variable domain, rest sourced from reference TRBV7-6 and TRBJ2-5, is GAGVSQSPRYKVTKRGQDVALRCDPISGHVSLYWYRQALGQGPEFLTYFNYEAQQDKSGLPNDRFSAERPEGSISTLTIQRTEQRDSAMYRCASSPGVGSGKTQYFGPGTRLLVL.

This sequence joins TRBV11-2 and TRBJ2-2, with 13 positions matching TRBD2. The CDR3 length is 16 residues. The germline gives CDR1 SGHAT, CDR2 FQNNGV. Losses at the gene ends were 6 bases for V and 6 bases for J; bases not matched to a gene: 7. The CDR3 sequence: CASRPGLAGSSGELFF. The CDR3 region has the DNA TGTGCCAGCAGACCGGGACTAGCGGGGTCGTCCGGGGAGCTGTTTTTT.

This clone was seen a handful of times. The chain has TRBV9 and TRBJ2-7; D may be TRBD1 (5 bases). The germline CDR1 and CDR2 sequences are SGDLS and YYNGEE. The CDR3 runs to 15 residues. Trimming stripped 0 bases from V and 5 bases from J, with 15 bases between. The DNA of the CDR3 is TGTGCCAGCAGCGTAGATTCTAGGGGCTGGGACGAGCAGTACTTC. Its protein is CASSVDSRGWDEQYF.

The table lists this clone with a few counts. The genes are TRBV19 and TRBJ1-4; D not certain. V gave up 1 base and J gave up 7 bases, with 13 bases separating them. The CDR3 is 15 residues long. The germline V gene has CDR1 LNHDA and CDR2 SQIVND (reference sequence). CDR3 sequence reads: CASSIVAPGGEKLFF. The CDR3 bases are TGTGCCAGTAGTATAGTTGCCCCGGGAGGTGAAAAACTGTTTTTT.

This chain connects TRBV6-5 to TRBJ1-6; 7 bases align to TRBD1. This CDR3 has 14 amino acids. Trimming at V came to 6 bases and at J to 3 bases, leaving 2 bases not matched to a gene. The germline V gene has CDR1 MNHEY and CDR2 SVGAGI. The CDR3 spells CASSRQGYNSPLHF. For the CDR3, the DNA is TGTGCCAGCAGCCGACAGGGCTATAATTCACCCCTCCACTTT.

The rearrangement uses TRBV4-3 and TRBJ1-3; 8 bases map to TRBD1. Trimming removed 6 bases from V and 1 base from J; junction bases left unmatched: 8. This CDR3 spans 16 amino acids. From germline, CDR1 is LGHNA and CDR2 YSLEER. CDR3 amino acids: CASSPTGANSGNTIYF. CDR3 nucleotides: TGCGCCAGCAGTCCGACAGGGGCCAATTCTGGAAACACCATATATTTT.

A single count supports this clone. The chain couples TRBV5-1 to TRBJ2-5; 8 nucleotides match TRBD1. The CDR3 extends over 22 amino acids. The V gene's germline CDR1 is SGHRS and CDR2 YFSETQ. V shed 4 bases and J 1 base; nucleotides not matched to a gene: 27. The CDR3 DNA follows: TGCGCCAGCAGCCACACTGGACCCAGGGGGCCCACGACCGGGAGTGGCCAAGAGACCCAGTACTTC. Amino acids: CASSHTGPRGPTTGSGQETQYF.

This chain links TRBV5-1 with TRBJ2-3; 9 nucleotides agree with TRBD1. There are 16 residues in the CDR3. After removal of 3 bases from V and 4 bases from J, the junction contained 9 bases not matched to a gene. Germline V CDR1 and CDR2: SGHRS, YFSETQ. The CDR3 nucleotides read TGCGCCAGCAGCTACGGGGGACAGGGTCGCGCAGATACGCAGTATTTT. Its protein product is CASSYGGQGRADTQYF. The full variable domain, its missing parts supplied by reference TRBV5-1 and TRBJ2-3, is KAGVTQTPRYLIKTRGQQVTLSCSPISGHRSVSWYQQTPGQGLQFLFEYFSETQRNKGNFPGRFSGRQFSNSRSEMNVSTLELGDSALYLCASSYGGQGRADTQYFGPGTRLTVL.

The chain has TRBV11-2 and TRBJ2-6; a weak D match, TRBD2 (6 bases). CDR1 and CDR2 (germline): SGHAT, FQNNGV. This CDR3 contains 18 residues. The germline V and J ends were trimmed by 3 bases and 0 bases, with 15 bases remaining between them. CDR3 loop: CASSFPRRGPSGANVLTF. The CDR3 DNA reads TGTGCCAGCAGCTTCCCTCGGCGGGGACCCTCTGGGGCCAACGTCCTGACTTTC.

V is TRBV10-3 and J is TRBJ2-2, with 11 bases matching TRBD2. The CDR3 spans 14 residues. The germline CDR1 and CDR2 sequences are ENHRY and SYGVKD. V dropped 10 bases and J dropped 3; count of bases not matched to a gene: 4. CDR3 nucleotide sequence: TGTGCCACCGAACTAGCGGGGGACACCGGGGAGCTGTTTTTT. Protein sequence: CATELAGDTGELFF.

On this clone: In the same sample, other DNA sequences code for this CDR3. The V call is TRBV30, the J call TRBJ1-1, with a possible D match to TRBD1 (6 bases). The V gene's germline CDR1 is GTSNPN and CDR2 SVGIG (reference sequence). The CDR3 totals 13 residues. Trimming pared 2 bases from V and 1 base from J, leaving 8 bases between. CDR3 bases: TGTGCCTGGAGTAGGGGGGGGAACACTGAAGCTTTCTTT. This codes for CAWSRGGNTEAFF.

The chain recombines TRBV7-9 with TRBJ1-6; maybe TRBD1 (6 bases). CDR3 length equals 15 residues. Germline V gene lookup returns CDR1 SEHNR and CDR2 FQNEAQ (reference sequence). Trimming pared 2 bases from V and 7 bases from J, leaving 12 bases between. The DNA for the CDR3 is TGTGCCAGCAGCTTAAGGGGAAGGGGGAATTCACCCCTCCACTTT. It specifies CASSLRGRGNSPLHF.

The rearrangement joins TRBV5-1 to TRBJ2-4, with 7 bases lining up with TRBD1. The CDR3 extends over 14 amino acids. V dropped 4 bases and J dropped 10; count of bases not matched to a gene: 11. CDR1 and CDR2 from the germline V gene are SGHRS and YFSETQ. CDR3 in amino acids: CASSPGTDLGIQYF. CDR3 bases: TGCGCCAGCAGCCCAGGGACAGACCTAGGGATTCAGTACTTC.

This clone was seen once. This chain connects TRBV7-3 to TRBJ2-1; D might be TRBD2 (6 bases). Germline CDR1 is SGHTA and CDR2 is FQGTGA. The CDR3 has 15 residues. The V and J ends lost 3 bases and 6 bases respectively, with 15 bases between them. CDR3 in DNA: TGTGCCAGCAGCTTGCGGTTCGGGGGAGTCAATGAGCAGTTCTTC. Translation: CASSLRFGGVNEQFF.

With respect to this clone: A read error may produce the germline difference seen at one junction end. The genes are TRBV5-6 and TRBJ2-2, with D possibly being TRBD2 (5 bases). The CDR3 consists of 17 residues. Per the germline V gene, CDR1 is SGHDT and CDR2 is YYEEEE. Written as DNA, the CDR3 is TGTGCCAGCAGCTTGGCCTTTCCAATGGGGTACACCGGGGAGCTGCTTTTT. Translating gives CASSLAFPMGYTGELLF. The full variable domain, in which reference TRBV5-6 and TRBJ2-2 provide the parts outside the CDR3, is DAGVTQSPTHLIKTRGQQVTLRCSPKSGHDTVSWYQQALGQGPQFIFQYYEEEERQRGNFPDRFSGHQFPNYSSELNVNALLLGDSALYLCASSLAFPMGYTGELLFGEGSRLTVL.

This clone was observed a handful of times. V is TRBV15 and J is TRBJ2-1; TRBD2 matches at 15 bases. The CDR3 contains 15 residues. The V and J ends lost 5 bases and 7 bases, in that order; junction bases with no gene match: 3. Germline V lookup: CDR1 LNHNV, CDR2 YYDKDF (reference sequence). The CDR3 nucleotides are TGTGCCACCAGCCGGACTAGCGGGGGGGCGAATGAGCAGTTCTTC. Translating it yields CATSRTSGGANEQFF.

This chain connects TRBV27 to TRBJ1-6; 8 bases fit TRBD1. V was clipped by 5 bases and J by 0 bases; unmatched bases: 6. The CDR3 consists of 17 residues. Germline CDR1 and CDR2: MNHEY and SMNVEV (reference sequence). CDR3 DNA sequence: TGTGCCAGCAGTATTCGACAGGGGAGCTCCTATAATTCACCCCTCCACTTT. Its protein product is CASSIRQGSSYNSPLHF.

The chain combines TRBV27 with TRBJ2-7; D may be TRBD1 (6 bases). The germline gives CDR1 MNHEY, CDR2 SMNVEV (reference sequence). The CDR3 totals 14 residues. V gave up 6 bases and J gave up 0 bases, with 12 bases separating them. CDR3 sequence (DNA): TGTGCCAGCAGAGCGTTAGGGGGCTCCTACGAGCAGTACTTC. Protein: CASRALGGSYEQYF.

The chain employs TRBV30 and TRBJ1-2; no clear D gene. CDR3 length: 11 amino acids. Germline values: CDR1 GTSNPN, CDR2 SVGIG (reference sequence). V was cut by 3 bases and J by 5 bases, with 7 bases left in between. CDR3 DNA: TGTGCCTGGAGGACGGGTTATGGCTACACCTTC. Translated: CAWRTGYGYTF.

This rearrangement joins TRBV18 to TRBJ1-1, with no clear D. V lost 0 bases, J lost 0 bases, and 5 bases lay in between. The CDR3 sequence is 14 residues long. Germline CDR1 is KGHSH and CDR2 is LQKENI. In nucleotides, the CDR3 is TGTGCCAGCTCACCACCGACACTGAACACTGAAGCTTTCTTT. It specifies CASSPPTLNTEAFF.

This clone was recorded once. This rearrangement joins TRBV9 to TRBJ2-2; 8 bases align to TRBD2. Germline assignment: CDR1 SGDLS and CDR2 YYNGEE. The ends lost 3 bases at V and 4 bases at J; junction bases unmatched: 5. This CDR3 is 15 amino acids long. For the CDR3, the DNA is TGTGCCAGCAGCGCGGGGGGGCTGGGCACCGGGGAGCTGTTTTTT. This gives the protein CASSAGGLGTGELFF. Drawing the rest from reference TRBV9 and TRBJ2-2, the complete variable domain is DSGVTQTPKHLITATGQRVTLRCSPRSGDLSVYWYQQSLDQGLQFLIQYYNGEERAKGNILERFSAQQFPDLHSELNLSSLELGDSALYFCASSAGGLGTGELFFGEGSRLTVL.

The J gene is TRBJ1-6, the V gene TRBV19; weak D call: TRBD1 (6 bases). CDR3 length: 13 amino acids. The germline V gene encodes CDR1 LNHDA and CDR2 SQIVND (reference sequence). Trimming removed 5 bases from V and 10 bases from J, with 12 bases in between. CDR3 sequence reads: CASSAGEGSPLHF. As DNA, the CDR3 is TGTGCCAGTAGTGCAGGGGAAGGGTCACCCCTCCACTTT.

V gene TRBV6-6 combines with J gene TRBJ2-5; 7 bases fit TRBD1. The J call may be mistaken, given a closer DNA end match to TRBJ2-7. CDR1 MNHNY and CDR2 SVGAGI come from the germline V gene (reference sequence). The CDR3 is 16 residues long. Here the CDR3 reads CASSSTDQGVTYEQYF. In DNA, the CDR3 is TGTGCCAGCAGCTCTACGGATCAGGGGGTCACCTACGAGCAGTACTTC.

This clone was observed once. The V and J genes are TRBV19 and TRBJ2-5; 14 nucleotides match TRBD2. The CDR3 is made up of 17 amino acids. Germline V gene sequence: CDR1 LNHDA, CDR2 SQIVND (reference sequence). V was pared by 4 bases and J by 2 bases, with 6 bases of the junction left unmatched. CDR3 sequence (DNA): TGTGCCAGTAGTAGGGGACTAGCGGGGGACTTACAAGAGACCCAGTACTTC. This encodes CASSRGLAGDLQETQYF. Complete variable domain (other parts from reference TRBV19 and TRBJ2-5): DGGITQSPKYLFRKEGQNVTLSCEQNLNHDAMYWYRQDPGQGLRLIYYSQIVNDFQKGDIAEGYSVSREKKESFPLTVTSAQKNPTAFYLCASSRGLAGDLQETQYFGPGTRLLVL.

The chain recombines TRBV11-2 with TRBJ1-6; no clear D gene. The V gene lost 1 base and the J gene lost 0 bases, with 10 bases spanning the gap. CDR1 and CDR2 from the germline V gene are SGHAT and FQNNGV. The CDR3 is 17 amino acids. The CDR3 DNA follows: TGTGCCAGCAGCTTAGGTCCCGTGAGCTCCTATAATTCACCCCTCCACTTT. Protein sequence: CASSLGPVSSYNSPLHF.

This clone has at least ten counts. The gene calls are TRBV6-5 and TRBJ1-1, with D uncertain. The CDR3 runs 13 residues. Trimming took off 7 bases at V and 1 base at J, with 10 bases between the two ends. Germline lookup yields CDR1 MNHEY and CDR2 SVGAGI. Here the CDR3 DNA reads TGTGCCAGCAACTACCAAGGGAACACTGAAGCTTTCTTT. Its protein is CASNYQGNTEAFF.

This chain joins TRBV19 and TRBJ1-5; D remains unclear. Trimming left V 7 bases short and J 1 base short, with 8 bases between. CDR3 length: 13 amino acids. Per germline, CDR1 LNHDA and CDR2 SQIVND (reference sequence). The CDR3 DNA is TGTGCCAGTACGCCAGCGAGCAATCAGCCCCAGCATTTT. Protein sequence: CASTPASNQPQHF.